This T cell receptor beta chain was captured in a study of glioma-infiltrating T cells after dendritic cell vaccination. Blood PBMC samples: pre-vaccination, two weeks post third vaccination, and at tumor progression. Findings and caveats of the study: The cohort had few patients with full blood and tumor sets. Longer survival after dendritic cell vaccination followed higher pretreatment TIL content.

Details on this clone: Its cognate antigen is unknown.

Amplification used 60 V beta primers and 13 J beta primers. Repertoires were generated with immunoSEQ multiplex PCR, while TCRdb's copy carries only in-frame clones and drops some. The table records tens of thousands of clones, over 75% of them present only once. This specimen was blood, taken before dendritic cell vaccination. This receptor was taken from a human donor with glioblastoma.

Here the CDR3 reads CASSSGQANTGELFF. The CDR3 nucleotides are TGTGCCAGCAGCTCGGGACAGGCGAACACCGGGGAGCTGTTTTTT. The chain has TRBV7-9 and TRBJ2-2; the match to TRBD1 covers 8 bases. Germline V gives CDR1 SEHNR, CDR2 FQNEAQ (reference sequence). This CDR3 is built from 15 residues. Trimming took 4 bases from V and 0 from J; bases not matched to a gene: 1.